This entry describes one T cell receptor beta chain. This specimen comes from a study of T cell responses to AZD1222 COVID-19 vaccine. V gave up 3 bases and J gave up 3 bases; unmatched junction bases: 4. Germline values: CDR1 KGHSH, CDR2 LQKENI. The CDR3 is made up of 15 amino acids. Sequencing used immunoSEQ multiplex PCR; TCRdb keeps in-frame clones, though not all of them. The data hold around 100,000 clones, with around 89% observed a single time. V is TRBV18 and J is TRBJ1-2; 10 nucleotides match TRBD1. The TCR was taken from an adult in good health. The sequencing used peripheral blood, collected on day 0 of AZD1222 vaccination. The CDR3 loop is CASSPGTGVDYGYTF. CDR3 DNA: TGTGCCAGCTCACCCGGGACAGGGGTCGACTATGGCTACACCTTC. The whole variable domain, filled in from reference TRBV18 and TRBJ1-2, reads NAGVMQNPRHLVRRRGQEARLRCSPMKGHSHVYWYRQLPEEGLKFMVYLQKENIIDESGMPKERFSAEFPKEGPSILRIQQVVRGDSAAYFCASSPGTGVDYGYTFGSGTRLTVV.